This TCR beta chain was profiled in a study of regulatory T cells in long-lasting Graves disease (dated by TCRdb to the early 2020s). General notes on the study: In the newly diagnosed Graves' disease group, patients had been taking antithyroid drugs for less than 3 months. Persistent Graves' disease patients were compared with newly diagnosed Graves' disease patients by peripheral blood TCR sequencing and RNA sequencing. The study took place in China and was registered as a clinical trial. TCR sequencing covered some 13 persistent and about 20 newly diagnosed Graves' disease patients, some 33 samples in total.

This clonotype was found many times. Its target antigen remains unknown. Base-call qualities are not available, and no considerably larger clone is one nucleotide away. The CDR3 runs 16 residues from the cysteine to the phenylalanine. Only the CDR3 part of the read is kept: 48 bases, read in frame from the first base. The germline V gene encodes CDR1 SGHTA and CDR2 FQGNSA. The V end gives up 5 bases and the J end 2 bases, leaving 9 bases in the junction not matched to a gene. Read against the paper, the sample's time point label means: newly diagnosed GD, antithyroid drugs for less than 3 months. For both TCR sequencing and RNA sequencing, RNA was extracted from PBMCs using TRIzol. The diagnosis of Graves' disease followed American Thyroid Association guidelines. Patients were recruited from an endocrinology department in Xi'an, China. From each patient, about 9.7 milliliters of peripheral blood was collected into an EDTA anticoagulant tube. Ficoll Paque Plus density gradient separation was used to isolate PBMCs, and no additional T cell sorting was done. An Agilent 2100 Bioanalyzer and agarose gel were used to check RNA quality, and a NanoDrop 2000 was used to measure RNA concentration.

What the work shows at the level of the full study, not this receptor alone: Only peripheral blood was studied, because thyroid tissue, the primary lesion, was inaccessible. Compared with newly diagnosed patients, patients with persistent Graves' disease had lower TCR Shannon entropy and fewer highly expanded clones, which suggests clonal expansion. As a limitation, the authors acknowledged that the small sample size may reduce accuracy. Persistent disease showed preferential use of TRBV28, TRBJ1-2 and TRBJ2-5, whereas newly diagnosed disease favored TRBV20-1 and TRBJ2-1. More public clonotypes were shared among persistent patients (under 3,000) than among newly diagnosed patients (approximately 930). Only the TCR beta chain was sequenced and analyzed.

Receptor libraries were prepared by multiplex PCR. The reads were generated on an Illumina HiSeq 4000. iRepertoire HTBI primers and Arm-PCR amplification of CDR3 regions were used to construct TCR beta libraries. Before sequencing, the PCR products went through gel purification. Under the source paper's analysis protocol: A total of 62 TRBV and some 15 TRBJ segments were identified across samples and were used for gene usage analysis of CDR3 amino acid clonotypes. COPE and FqMerger were used to merge the filtered high-quality paired reads into contigs. Contigs were aligned with BLAST to IMGT TRBV, TRBD and TRBJ reference genes, and CDR3 was defined per IMGT. Any clonotype with a frequency above 0.1% was counted as a highly expanded clone. Repertoire diversity was measured by Shannon entropy, and V-J evenness by the Gini coefficient. Public clonotypes were defined as clonotypes shared by more than one individual. TCRdb redid the processing of the public reads, applying fastp at Q25 and MiXCR, and retained in-frame beta chains. Rows matching on CDR3 protein sequence are summarized as one entry with the most common DNA and genes. Clone size and V and J calls follow TCRdb, not the original study. The sample yields approximately 350,000 distinct CDR3 sequences; 12% were counted once. Clones ranked in the top ten supply 18% of the sample.

The same data also contributed to another study, on T cells in Graves' hyperthyroidism and ophthalmopathy. The second study reports: Stable Graves' hyperthyroidism was defined as no progression to ophthalmopathy during 18 months of follow-up. Hyperthyroidism patients were newly diagnosed, had a disease duration of under 2 months, and were aged 18 to 65 years. Any patient with an uncontrolled infection, another autoimmune disease, pregnancy or lactation was excluded. Diagnoses were based on clinical symptoms, serum thyroxine and TRAb, thyroid ultrasound and orbital computed tomography. The TCR CDR3 was subjected to a first round of RT-PCR using the HTBI primer set and the Qiagen OneStep RT-PCR kit. Most expanded thyroid clonotypes (frequency above 0.001) were also detected in blood, suggesting blood repertoires may reflect thyroid immune responses. A 13 V-J signature model separated ophthalmopathy from stable hyperthyroidism, with 87.88% sensitivity and 81.08% specificity in cross-validation and 80%/75% in testing. In validation, the model predicted progression to ophthalmopathy a median of around 6.5 months before onset, with over 55% sensitivity and nearly 75% specificity. TCR V-J signatures able to tell the groups apart were searched for in a discovery cohort of 90 to 100 patients, of whom more than 40 had Graves' ophthalmopathy and around 56 had stable Graves' hyperthyroidism. An independent validation cohort of some 18 hyperthyroidism patients and over 15 patients who later progressed to ophthalmopathy tested prospective prediction of ophthalmopathy. The roughly 94 discovery patients were randomly split 7:3 into training and test sets. In addition, the study compared T-cell repertoires in thyroid tissue and in blood from roughly six Graves' hyperthyroidism patients. Following sampling, methimazole starting at 30 mg daily was given to hyperthyroidism patients, and high-dose intravenous methylprednisolone was given to ophthalmopathy patients. The libraries were constructed in a second round of multiplex PCR and then size-selected and purified. Libraries were sequenced paired-end with 100 bp reads on an Illumina HiSeq2000. SOAPnuke was used to process the raw data, throwing out any read that contained adapters or uncalled bases, had a mean Phred below 15, or lacked an exact constant-primer or identifier match. COPE v1.2.5 was used to merge high-quality paired reads, and clonotypes were defined as unique nucleotide sequences. MiTCR v1.1 was used to align clonotypes to the IMGT TRBV, TRBD and TRBJ reference segments. Only V-J combinations with frequency above 0.0001, covering 99% to 99.2% of repertoires, were analysed. The TCS score was defined as the ratio of F50 (clonal expansion) to E x V (chaos), calculated using BLOSUM62-based TCRdist between CDR3 peptides within each V-J. Welch's t-statistics and random forest reduced roughly 540 V-J features to about 12, which were used in a naive Bayes classifier (R e1071). Sample size was not statistically predetermined, and investigators were not blinded to group allocation. The paper reports TCR Vbeta CDR3 sequencing of some 140 peripheral blood samples: 43 ophthalmopathy, under 80 hyperthyroidism and around 17 progressor patients.

The sequenced sample was peripheral blood mononuclear cells (PBMCs), obtained at new diagnosis, from a patient treated with antithyroid drugs. This TCR derives from a young woman with Graves disease. Donor details come from another sample of the same person, matched by shared clones. The V and J genes are TRBV7-2 and TRBJ2-5; TRBD1 matches 9 bases in the middle. The DNA reads TGTGCCAGCAGCATCGGGTCGGGACAGGGTCAAGAGACCCAGTACTTC. Its amino acids are CASSIGSGQGQETQYF.